The 21 T cell receptor beta chains below all came from one sample that was sequenced in a study of T-cell memory formation after mild COVID-19. Via MiXCR, TCRdb re-called the 5' RACE reads, giving one row per CDR3 protein. The repertoire includes hundreds of thousands of distinct CDR3 sequences, approximately 25% of them detected once, and around 12% sits in the top ten. The sample was PBMCs or a T cell subset sorted from them (not recorded which). All receptors derive from an adult woman who had mild COVID-19 (a few samples of this study predate the infection). Cell type and time point are not known.

The chain combines TRBV18 with TRBJ1-2, with 11 positions matching TRBD1. Unmatched junction bases numbered 13, after V lost 4 bases and J lost 6 bases. Germline V gene sequence: CDR1 KGHSH, CDR2 LQKENI. The length of the CDR3 is 17 residues. The CDR3 sequence: CASSQSGPGQGENGYTF. The CDR3 bases are TGTGCCAGCTCACAGTCGGGGCCGGGACAGGGGGAGAATGGCTACACCTTC. Filled out from reference TRBV18 and TRBJ1-2, the complete variable domain reads NAGVMQNPRHLVRRRGQEARLRCSPMKGHSHVYWYRQLPEEGLKFMVYLQKENIIDESGMPKERFSAEFPKEGPSILRIQQVVRGDSAAYFCASSQSGPGQGENGYTFGSGTRLTVV.

The CDR3 loop is CASSLAGPSNQPQHF. The DNA for the CDR3 is TGTGCCAGCAGCTTAGCTGGGCCGTCCAATCAGCCCCAGCATTTT. The chain joins TRBV7-9 to TRBJ1-5; D unclear. Germline assignment: CDR1 SEHNR and CDR2 FQNEAQ (reference sequence). With 0 bases removed from V and 3 bases from J, the gap between germline ends came to 9 bases. The CDR3 is made up of 15 amino acids.

This clonotype has a handful of counts. The J gene is TRBJ1-2, the V gene TRBV12-3 or TRBV12-4; D call uncertain. The CDR3 runs 14 residues. Trimming took off 5 bases at V and 8 bases at J, with 18 bases between the two ends. CDR3 bases: TGTGCCAGCAGTCAAAGATACCCCGGGCACGGCTACACCTTC. This sequence encodes CASSQRYPGHGYTF.

The table lists this clonotype with a few counts. V usage is TRBV19 and J usage is TRBJ2-2, with 10 bases identical to TRBD2. V lost 3 bases to trimming and J lost 10 bases; unmatched junction nucleotides: 5. CDR3 length equals 14 residues. Germline CDR1 LNHDA, CDR2 SQIVND (reference sequence). The CDR3 here is CASSMASGSLELFF. In DNA form, the CDR3 reads TGTGCCAGTAGTATGGCTAGCGGGAGTTTGGAGCTGTTTTTT.

This chain connects TRBV7-3 to TRBJ1-1, with 7 bases fitting TRBD1. Germline V gives CDR1 SGHTA, CDR2 FQGTGA. CDR3 length equals 15 residues. J gave up 4 bases and V 5 bases, and 10 bases lay outside the gene matches. The chain's CDR3 is CASSLGTAGGTEAFF. The CDR3 DNA is TGTGCCAGCAGCCTTGGGACAGCTGGAGGCACTGAAGCTTTCTTT.

The rearrangement uses TRBV15 and TRBJ2-7, with TRBD2 matching 10 bases. The CDR3 runs to 16 residues. The germline gives CDR1 LNHNV, CDR2 YYDKDF (reference sequence). Unmatched junction bases numbered 7, after V lost 1 base and J lost 4 bases. CDR3 region: CATSRGPSGRTYEQYF. Written as DNA, the CDR3 is TGTGCCACCAGCAGAGGCCCTAGCGGGAGAACGTACGAGCAGTACTTC.

V is TRBV2 and J is TRBJ1-2; 8 nucleotides agree with TRBD1. The length of the CDR3 is 12 residues. V lost 8 bases, J lost 5 bases, and 4 bases stayed unmatched. Germline loops: CDR1 SNHLY, CDR2 FYNNEI. The CDR3 nucleotides are TGTGCCAGCCCAGGGGGCCGGTATGGCTACACCTTC. Residues: CASPGGRYGYTF.

This clonotype has a handful of counts. This chain links TRBV12-3 or TRBV12-4 with TRBJ2-2; TRBD1 aligns across 7 bases. The CDR3 sequence is 15 residues long. V was clipped by 6 bases and J by 5 bases; unmatched bases: 9. CDR3 residues: CASSVGAGGTGELFF. The CDR3 DNA follows: TGTGCCAGCAGCGTCGGGGCAGGGGGTACCGGGGAGCTGTTTTTT.

The genes are TRBV4-2 and TRBJ1-2, with a tentative D call TRBD1 (6 bases). Per the germline V gene, CDR1 is LGHNA and CDR2 is YNFKEQ. This CDR3 region has 19 residues. The ends were cut back, 4 bases at V and 3 bases at J, with 27 bases in the middle. The CDR3 here is CASSPLGATGHPGDYGYTF. CDR3 bases: TGTGCCAGCAGCCCCCTCGGAGCGACAGGCCATCCTGGGGACTATGGCTACACCTTC.

This rearrangement joins TRBV29-1 to TRBJ2-1, with D possibly called TRBD1 or TRBD2 (6 bases each). Germline-derived CDR1 and CDR2 are SQVTM and ANQGSEA. The CDR3 has 14 amino acids. The V and J ends lost 6 bases and 2 bases respectively, with 14 bases between them. This chain's CDR3 is CSVILGGTYNEQFF. The CDR3 bases are TGCAGCGTGATTCTAGGGGGGACCTACAATGAGCAGTTCTTC.

V is TRBV7-2 and J is TRBJ2-1, with D uncertain. CDR1 and CDR2 (germline): SGHTA, FQGNSA. This CDR3 region has 14 residues. Trimming stripped 1 base from V and 6 bases from J, with 10 bases between. Here the CDR3 DNA reads TGTGCCAGCAGCTTAGACGTGCCCGTCAATGAGCAGTTCTTC. Protein product: CASSLDVPVNEQFF.

There are a few counts of this clonotype. One junction end does not reproduce the germline sequence, and a read error may be involved. This sequence joins TRBV7-7 and TRBJ2-7, with 10 bases lining up with TRBD1. Germline V gene sequence: CDR1 SSHAT, CDR2 FNYEAQ (reference sequence). This CDR3 region has 16 residues. The CDR3 region has the DNA TGTGCTAGCAGCTTAGGGGGACCGGGACAGGGGACCGAGCAGTACTTC. It codes for CASSLGGPGQGTEQYF.

The gene calls are TRBV5-4 and TRBJ2-5; D possibly corresponds to TRBD2 (6 bases). Germline V CDR1 and CDR2: SGHNT, YYREEE (reference sequence). Between the trimmed V and J ends, which lost 4 bases and 4 bases, there was a span of 17 bases. CDR3 size: 15 residues. The DNA of the CDR3 is TGTGCCAGCAGCCCCGGGAGTCCCGGGCGAGAGACCCAGTACTTC. It encodes CASSPGSPGRETQYF.

This chain connects TRBV30 to TRBJ1-6; 8 nucleotides agree with TRBD1. Trimming took 1 base from V and 8 from J; bases not matched to a gene: 4. The CDR3 contains 14 residues. Germline CDR1 is GTSNPN and CDR2 is SVGIG (reference sequence). CDR3 residues: CAWSGQGKYSPLHF. The CDR3 DNA sequence: TGTGCCTGGAGTGGACAGGGGAAGTATTCACCCCTCCACTTT.

This clonotype was counted only a few times. Germline and junction disagree at one end, which may indicate a read error. The rearrangement joins TRBV7-2 to TRBJ2-7; D may be TRBD2 (6 bases). This CDR3 is 16 amino acids long. From germline, CDR1 is SGHTA and CDR2 FQGNSA. Written as DNA, the CDR3 is TGTGCCAGCAGCCTAGCCCCCGCGGGAAGCGGGCTCGAGCAGTACTTC. Translated: CASSLAPAGSGLEQYF. Complete variable domain (other parts from reference TRBV7-2 and TRBJ2-7): GAGVSQSPSNKVTEKGKDVELRCDPISGHTALYWYRQSLGQGLEFLIYFQGNSAPDKSGLPSDRFSAERTGGSVSTLTIQRTQQEDSAVYLCASSLAPAGSGLEQYFGPGTRLTVT.

The chain uses TRBV4-3 and TRBJ2-7; maybe TRBD2 (5 bases). The ends were cut back, 0 bases at V and 3 bases at J, with 12 bases in the middle. This CDR3 spans 15 amino acids. CDR1 LGHNA and CDR2 YSLEER come from the germline V gene. CDR3 sequence: CASSQDRDFNYEQYF. Written as DNA, the CDR3 is TGCGCCAGCAGCCAAGACCGGGATTTCAACTACGAGCAGTACTTC.

As DNA, the CDR3 is TGTGCCAGCAGCTTCACGGGCAACCCTCGGGAGCAGTACTTC. It specifies CASSFTGNPREQYF. This chain uses TRBV7-6 with TRBJ2-7; D remains unclear. V was shortened by 3 bases and J by 7 bases, with 16 bases between the two germline ends. CDR3 length: 14 residues. From germline, CDR1 is SGHVS and CDR2 FNYEAQ.

This clonotype has more than one count but fewer than ten. This chain joins TRBV3-1 and TRBJ2-1; the match to TRBD1 covers 9 bases. This CDR3 region has 15 residues. V was pared by 2 bases and J by 7 bases, with 6 bases of the junction left unmatched. Germline lookup yields CDR1 LGHDT and CDR2 YNNKEL (reference sequence). CDR3 residues: CASSQPGQGGNEQFF. The CDR3 DNA follows: TGTGCCAGCAGCCAACCGGGACAGGGAGGGAATGAGCAGTTCTTC.

The V gene is TRBV5-1, the J gene TRBJ2-5, with 8 bases lining up with TRBD1. The trim removed 0 bases at V and 5 bases at J, leaving 9 bases unmatched. The V gene's germline CDR1 is SGHRS and CDR2 YFSETQ. The CDR3 runs 16 residues. The CDR3 region is CASSLGPGQATETQYF. The DNA of the CDR3 is TGCGCCAGCAGCTTGGGCCCGGGACAGGCTACGGAGACCCAGTACTTC.

This clonotype has ten or more counts. J is TRBJ2-7 and V is TRBV7-6, with 8 bases lining up with TRBD1. V dropped 6 bases and J dropped 1; count of bases not matched to a gene: 8. The germline gives CDR1 SGHVS, CDR2 FNYEAQ. CDR3 length: 15 residues. The CDR3 protein is CASSSPGQASYEQYF. In nucleotides, the CDR3 is TGTGCCAGCAGTTCTCCGGGACAGGCGTCCTACGAGCAGTACTTC. The full variable domain, rest sourced from reference TRBV7-6 and TRBJ2-7, is GAGVSQSPRYKVTKRGQDVALRCDPISGHVSLYWYRQALGQGPEFLTYFNYEAQQDKSGLPNDRFSAERPEGSISTLTIQRTEQRDSAMYRCASSSPGQASYEQYFGPGTRLTVT.

This chain's CDR3 is CSARLGGEETQYF. Written as DNA, the CDR3 is TGCAGTGCTAGGTTAGGAGGCGAGGAGACCCAGTACTTC. The rearrangement uses TRBV20-1 and TRBJ2-5; weak D call: TRBD2 (5 bases). Germline assignment: CDR1 DFQATT and CDR2 SNEGSKA (reference sequence). V lost 3 bases to trimming and J lost 5 bases, with 13 bases between them. This CDR3 spans 13 amino acids.